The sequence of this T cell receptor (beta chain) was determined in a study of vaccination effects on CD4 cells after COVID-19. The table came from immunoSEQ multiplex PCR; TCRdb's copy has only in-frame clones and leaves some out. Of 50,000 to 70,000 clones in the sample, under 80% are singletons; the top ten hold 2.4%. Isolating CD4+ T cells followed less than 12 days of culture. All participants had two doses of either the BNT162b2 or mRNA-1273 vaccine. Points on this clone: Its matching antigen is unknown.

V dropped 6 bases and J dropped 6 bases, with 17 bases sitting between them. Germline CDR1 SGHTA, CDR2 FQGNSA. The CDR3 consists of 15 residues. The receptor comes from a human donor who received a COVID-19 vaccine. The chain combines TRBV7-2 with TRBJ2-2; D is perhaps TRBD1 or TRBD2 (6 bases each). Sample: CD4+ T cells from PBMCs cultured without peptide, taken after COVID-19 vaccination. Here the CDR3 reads CASRLPGGGAGELFF. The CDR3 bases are TGTGCCAGCAGACTACCCGGGGGCGGCGCCGGGGAGCTGTTTTTT.